This record concerns one T cell receptor beta chain sequence. Its antigen remains unknown. CDR3 length: 17 amino acids. With V trimmed by 7 bases and J by 5 bases, 13 bases remained unmatched. CDR1 and CDR2 from the germline V gene are SGHTA and FQGNSA. The data belong to a study of T cell responses to AZD1222 COVID-19 vaccine. Regarding the study as a whole: Spike-spanning, vaccine-associated CD4 TCRs were dominant at 160-218 and 743-854. Donors skewed white British and female; clonal diversity was possibly underestimated. The study reported that nearly half of spike-specific TCRs target unmutated variant regions. At study baseline, merely more than 5 AZD1222 recipients were seropositive.

Profiling relied on immunoSEQ multiplex PCR, and the TCRdb table lists in-frame clones only, not all of them. In the table there are some 110,000 clones, more than 70% of which are singletons. The TCR comes from an adult who received the AZD1222 COVID-19 vaccine. V is TRBV7-2 and J is TRBJ2-2, with TRBD2 identical over 10 bases. Sequenced here: peripheral blood, sampled 28 days after the second AZD1222 dose. The CDR3 loop is CASIGKSGRAVTGELFF. The CDR3 DNA reads TGTGCCAGCATCGGCAAGAGCGGGAGGGCCGTAACCGGGGAGCTGTTTTTT. Full variable domain (outside the CDR3, taken from reference TRBV7-2 and TRBJ2-2): GAGVSQSPSNKVTEKGKDVELRCDPISGHTALYWYRQSLGQGLEFLIYFQGNSAPDKSGLPSDRFSAERTGGSVSTLTIQRTQQEDSAVYLCASIGKSGRAVTGELFFGEGSRLTVL.